The sequence of this T cell receptor beta chain was determined in a study of T cells in Graves' hyperthyroidism and ophthalmopathy. Broader study findings: Within blood appeared most thyroid clonotypes that had expanded above 0.001. Separation of ophthalmopathy from stable hyperthyroidism was achieved by a 13 V-J model. The model foresaw ophthalmopathy a median approximately 6.1 months prior to onset.

The table lists this clonotype with many counts. Its cognate antigen is unknown. Trimming left V 2 bases short and J 2 bases short, with 9 bases between. Germline values: CDR1 SGHTA, CDR2 FQGNSA. The CDR3 totals 14 residues. RNA transcripts served as the template for amplifying TCR beta CDR3 regions. The TCR CDR3 first-round RT-PCR relied on the HTBI primer set. A single record per CDR3 protein comes from TCRdb applying MiXCR to the multiplex PCR reads. The table lists roughly 330,000 distinct CDR3 sequences, approximately 16% of them singletons. The rearrangement links TRBV7-2 to TRBJ2-5; no firm D call. The material sequenced was blood. The sequence was collected from a man younger than 45 with Graves' hyperthyroidism. CDR3 DNA: TGTGCCAGCAGCTTATCTGGTGCTCAAGAGACCCAGTACTTC. It translates to CASSLSGAQETQYF.